This paragraph covers one T cell receptor beta chain sequence. Followed over time, Seattle patients had been enrolled while infection was active. This specimen belongs to a study of blood T cell repertoires in COVID-19. As for the study in general: The analysed material was cDNA or gDNA that came from T cells, B-cell-depleted T cells, or PBMCs.

In the original processing: Nucleated cell number was recorded as an estimate derived from reference gene primer amplification. TCRdb keeps only in-frame clones here, not all; method: immunoSEQ multiplex PCR. That table gives V, J and clone size, and the DNA gave D and trimming. Seen here are 200,000 to 250,000 clones, 70% to 90% observed once, and the top ten hold around 9.6%. This CDR3 has 12 residues. The V end lost 8 bases, the J end lost 4 bases, and 11 bases lay between the germline ends. The clonotype comes from a woman aged 50 to 60 with COVID-19, enrolled during active disease. The chain carries TRBV12-3 or TRBV12-4 and TRBJ2-5, with D perhaps matching TRBD1 (5 bases). The sample taken for sequencing was peripheral blood. CDR3 loop: CASRRRGETQYF. In nucleotides, the CDR3 is TGTGCCAGCCGCCGAAGGGGAGAGACCCAGTACTTC.